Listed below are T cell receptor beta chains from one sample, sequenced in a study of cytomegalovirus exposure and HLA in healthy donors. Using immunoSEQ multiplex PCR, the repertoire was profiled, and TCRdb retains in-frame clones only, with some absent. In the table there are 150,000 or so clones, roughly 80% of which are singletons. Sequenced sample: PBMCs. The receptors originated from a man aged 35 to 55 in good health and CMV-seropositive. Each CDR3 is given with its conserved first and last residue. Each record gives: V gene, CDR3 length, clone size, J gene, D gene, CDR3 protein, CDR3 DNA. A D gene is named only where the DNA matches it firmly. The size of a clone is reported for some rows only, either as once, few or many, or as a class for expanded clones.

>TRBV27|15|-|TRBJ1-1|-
CASSLGGSMNTEAFF
TGTGCCAGCAGTTTGGGGGGGTCCATGAACACTGAAGCTTTCTTT
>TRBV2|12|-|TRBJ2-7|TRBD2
CASSGEGDEQYF
TGTGCCAGCAGTGGGGAGGGTGACGAGCAGTACTTC
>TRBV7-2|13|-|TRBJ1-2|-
CASSFLTDYGYTF
TGTGCCAGCAGCTTTTTAACAGACTATGGCTACACCTTC
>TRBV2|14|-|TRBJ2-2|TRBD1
CASGRTGETGELFF
TGTGCCAGCGGAAGGACAGGGGAGACCGGGGAGCTGTTTTTT
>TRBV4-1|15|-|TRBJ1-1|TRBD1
CASSLRGGENTEAFF
TGCGCCAGCAGCCTCAGAGGGGGCGAGAACACTGAAGCTTTCTTT
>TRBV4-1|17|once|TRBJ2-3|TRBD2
CASSQGLASGRSGTQYF
TGCGCCAGCAGCCAAGGTTTAGCTAGCGGGAGATCTGGTACGCAGTATTTT
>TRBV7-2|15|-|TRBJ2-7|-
CASSSQVLDTYEQYF
TGTGCCAGCAGCTCTCAAGTATTGGACACCTACGAGCAGTACTTC
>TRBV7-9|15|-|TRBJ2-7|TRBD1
CASSPRQGHTYEQYF
TGTGCCAGCAGCCCGCGACAGGGGCATACCTACGAGCAGTACTTC
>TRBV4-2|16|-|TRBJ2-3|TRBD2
CASSQEGGRDTDTQYF
TGTGCCAGCAGCCAAGAGGGTGGGAGGGACACAGATACGCAGTATTTT
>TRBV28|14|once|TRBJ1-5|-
CASTGGGKHQPQHF
TGTGCCAGCACCGGTGGGGGGAAACATCAGCCCCAGCATTTT
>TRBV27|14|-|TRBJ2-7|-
CASSFGETFYEQYF
TGTGCCAGCAGTTTTGGGGAGACCTTCTACGAGCAGTACTTC
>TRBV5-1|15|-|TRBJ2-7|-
CASSLVPGAAYEQYF
TGCGCCAGCAGCTTGGTCCCAGGGGCAGCCTACGAGCAGTACTTC
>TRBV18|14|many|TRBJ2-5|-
CASSPPREPQTQYF
TGTGCCAGCTCACCACCCCGAGAGCCCCAGACCCAGTACTTC
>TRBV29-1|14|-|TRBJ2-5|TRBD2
CSLTRGGGKETQYF
TGCAGTCTGACTCGGGGGGGTGGCAAAGAGACCCAGTACTTC
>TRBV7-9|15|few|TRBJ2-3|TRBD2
CASSLGAGGPDTQYF
TGTGCCAGCAGCTTAGGGGCGGGAGGGCCAGATACGCAGTATTTT
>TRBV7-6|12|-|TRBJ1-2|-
CASSLNGVGYTF
TGTGCCAGCAGCTTAAACGGGGTCGGCTACACCTTC
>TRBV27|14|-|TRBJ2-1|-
CASIRGGSYNEQFF
TGTGCCTCAATAAGGGGCGGCTCCTACAATGAGCAGTTCTTC